This T cell receptor (beta chain) derives from a study of blood T cell repertoires in COVID-19. In the study overall: Donors in the United States, Italy and Spain gave samples during acute or convalescent COVID-19. Nucleic acid was either cDNA or gDNA, and it came from T cells, B-cell-depleted T cells, or PBMCs.

The CDR3 runs to 11 residues. The germline V gene encodes CDR1 MNHNY and CDR2 SVGAGI (reference sequence). V lost 6 bases, J lost 7 bases, and 10 bases lay in between. Profiling relied on immunoSEQ multiplex PCR, and the TCRdb table lists in-frame clones only, not all of them. The sample carries a few hundred thousand clones, about 80% recorded once. Source material: peripheral blood. V gene TRBV6-6 combines with J gene TRBJ2-7; D unresolved. The TCR comes from a human donor in a cohort sampled during active COVID-19. CDR3 coding DNA: TGTGCCAGCAGCCCTTTTAGTGAGCAGTACTTC. Its protein product is CASSPFSEQYF.